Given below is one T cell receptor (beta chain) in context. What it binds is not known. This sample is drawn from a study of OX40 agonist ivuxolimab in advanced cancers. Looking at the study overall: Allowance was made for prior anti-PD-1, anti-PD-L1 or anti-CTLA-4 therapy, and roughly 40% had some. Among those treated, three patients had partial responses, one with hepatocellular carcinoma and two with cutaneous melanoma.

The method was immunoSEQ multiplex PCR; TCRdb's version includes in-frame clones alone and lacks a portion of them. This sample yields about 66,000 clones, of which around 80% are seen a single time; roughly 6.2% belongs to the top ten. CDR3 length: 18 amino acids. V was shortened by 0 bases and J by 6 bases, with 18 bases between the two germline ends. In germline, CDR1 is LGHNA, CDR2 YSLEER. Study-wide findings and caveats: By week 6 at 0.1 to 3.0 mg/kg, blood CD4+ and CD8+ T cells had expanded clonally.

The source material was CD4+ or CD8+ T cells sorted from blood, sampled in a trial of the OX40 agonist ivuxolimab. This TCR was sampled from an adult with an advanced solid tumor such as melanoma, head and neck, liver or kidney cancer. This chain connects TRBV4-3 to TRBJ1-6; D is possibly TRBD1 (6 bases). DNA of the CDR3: TGCGCCAGCAGCCAAGATTGGGGGCGGGGTCGGGTTAATTCACCCCTCCACTTT. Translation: CASSQDWGRGRVNSPLHF.